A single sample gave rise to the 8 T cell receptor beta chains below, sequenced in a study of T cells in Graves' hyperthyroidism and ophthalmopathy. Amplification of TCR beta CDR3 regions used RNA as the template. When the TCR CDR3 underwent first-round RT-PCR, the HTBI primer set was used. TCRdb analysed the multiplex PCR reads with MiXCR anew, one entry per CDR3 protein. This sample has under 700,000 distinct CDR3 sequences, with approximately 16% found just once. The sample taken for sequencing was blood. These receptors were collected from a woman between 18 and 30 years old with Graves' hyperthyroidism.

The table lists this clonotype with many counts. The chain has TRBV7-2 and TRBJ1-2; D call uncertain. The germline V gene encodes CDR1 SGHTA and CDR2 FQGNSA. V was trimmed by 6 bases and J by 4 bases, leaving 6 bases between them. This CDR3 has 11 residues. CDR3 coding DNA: TGTGCCAGCAGGGAGGGCTATGGCTACACCTTC. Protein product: CASREGYGYTF.

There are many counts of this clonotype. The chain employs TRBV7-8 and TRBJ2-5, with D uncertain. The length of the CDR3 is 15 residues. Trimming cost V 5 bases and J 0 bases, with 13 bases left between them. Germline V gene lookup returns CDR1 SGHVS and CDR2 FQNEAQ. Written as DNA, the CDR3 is TGTGCCAGCAGCCCAGTACGTAGCAACCAAGAGACCCAGTACTTC. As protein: CASSPVRSNQETQYF.

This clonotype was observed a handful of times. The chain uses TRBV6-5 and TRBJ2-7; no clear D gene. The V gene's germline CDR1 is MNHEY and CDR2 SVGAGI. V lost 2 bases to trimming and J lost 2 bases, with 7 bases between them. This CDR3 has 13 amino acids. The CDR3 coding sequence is TGTGCCAGCAGTTACGGGGTTGCCTACGAGCAGTACTTC. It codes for CASSYGVAYEQYF.

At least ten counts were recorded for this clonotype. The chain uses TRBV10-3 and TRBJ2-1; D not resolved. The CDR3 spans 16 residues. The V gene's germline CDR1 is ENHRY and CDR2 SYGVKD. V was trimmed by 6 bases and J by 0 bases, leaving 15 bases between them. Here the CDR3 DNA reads TGTGCCATCAGCGTCCAGCAGATCAGCTCCTACAATGAGCAGTTCTTC. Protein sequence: CAISVQQISSYNEQFF.

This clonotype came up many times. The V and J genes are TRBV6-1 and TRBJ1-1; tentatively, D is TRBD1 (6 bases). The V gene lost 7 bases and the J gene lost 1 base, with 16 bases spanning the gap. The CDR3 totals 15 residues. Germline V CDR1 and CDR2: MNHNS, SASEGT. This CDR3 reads CASINPTGRNTEAFF. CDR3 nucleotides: TGTGCCAGCATCAACCCGACAGGAAGGAACACTGAAGCTTTCTTT.

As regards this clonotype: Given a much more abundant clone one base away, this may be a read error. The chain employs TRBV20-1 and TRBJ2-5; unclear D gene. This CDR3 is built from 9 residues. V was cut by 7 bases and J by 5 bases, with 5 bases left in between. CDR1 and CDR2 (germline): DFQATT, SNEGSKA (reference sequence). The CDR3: CSGLETQYF. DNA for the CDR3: TGCAGTGGTTTGGAGACCCAGTACTTC.

Here the CDR3 reads CASSTRTGNEQFF. CDR3 in DNA: TGTGCCAGCAGCACCCGGACAGGCAATGAGCAGTTCTTC. The J gene is TRBJ2-1, the V gene TRBV7-7; 7 nucleotides match TRBD1. Unmatched junction bases numbered 4, after V lost 5 bases and J lost 6 bases. Germline CDR1 reads SSHAT; CDR2 reads FNYEAQ (reference sequence). The CDR3 spans 13 residues.

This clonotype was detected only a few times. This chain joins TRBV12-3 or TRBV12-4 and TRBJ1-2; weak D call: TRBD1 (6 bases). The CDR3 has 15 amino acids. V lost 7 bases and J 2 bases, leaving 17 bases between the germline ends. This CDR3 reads CASIFTTGSNYGYTF. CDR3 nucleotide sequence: TGTGCCAGCATCTTTACGACAGGTTCAAACTATGGCTACACCTTC.